Many counts were recorded for the clone carrying this T cell receptor beta chain. Its cognate antigen is unknown. Described time point: persistent/refractory GD, antithyroid drugs over 5 years with positive TRAb. PBMC RNA served as the TCR library source. This CDR3 spans 14 amino acids. Germline V lookup: CDR1 SNHLY, CDR2 FYNNEI. Deletions cut 7 bases from V and 8 bases from J, with 20 bases between. The data derive from a study of regulatory T cells in long-lasting Graves disease. Across the study: Those with persistent Graves' disease had received antithyroid drugs for over 5 years with positive TSH receptor antibodies. Study-wide results and caveats: With persistent disease, TRBV28, TRBJ1-2 and TRBJ2-5 were the favored segments.

Library construction for TCR beta used iRepertoire HTBI primers and Arm-PCR of CDR3 regions. Via MiXCR, TCRdb re-called the multiplex PCR reads, giving one row per CDR3 protein. The sample has around 400,000 distinct CDR3 sequences, about a quarter seen once. The chain is built from TRBV2 and TRBJ1-2, with a possible D match to TRBD1 (6 bases). The material was peripheral blood mononuclear cells (PBMCs), obtained when the disease was refractory, from a patient treated with antithyroid drugs. This receptor was taken from a female donor with Graves disease. The DNA of the CDR3 is TGTGCCAGCACGCTAAGGGACATCCGAGCCGGCTACACCTTC. Translation: CASTLRDIRAGYTF.